The 8 T cell receptor beta chains reported below all come from one sample, sequenced in a study of control samples from healthy donors and cancer patients. The assay was immunoSEQ multiplex PCR, and TCRdb's table has in-frame clones only and misses some. Among approximately 130,000 clones listed, around 87% were seen once. The sequenced material came from blood. These receptors originate from a man in his forties in good health.

V gene TRBV21-1 combines with J gene TRBJ1-2. TRBV21-1 is classified as a pseudogene. There are 14 residues in the CDR3. The CDR3 sequence is CASSNHRGPYGYTF. Here the CDR3 DNA reads TGTGCCAGCAGCAACCATCGGGGACCCTATGGCTACACCTTC.

This clone was seen a handful of times. The genes are TRBV9 and TRBJ1-1; D remains ambiguous. CDR1 is SGDLS and CDR2 is YYNGEE in the germline V gene. Trimming pared 0 bases from V and 1 base from J, leaving 7 bases between. The CDR3 is 14 amino acids. The CDR3 DNA is TGTGCCAGCAGCGTAGGCGGTCAGAACACTGAAGCTTTCTTT. Translated: CASSVGGQNTEAFF. Complete variable domain (other parts from reference TRBV9 and TRBJ1-1): DSGVTQTPKHLITATGQRVTLRCSPRSGDLSVYWYQQSLDQGLQFLIQYYNGEERAKGNILERFSAQQFPDLHSELNLSSLELGDSALYFCASSVGGQNTEAFFGQGTRLTVV.

This clone was recorded once. J is TRBJ1-1 and V is TRBV5-1, with D uncertain. This CDR3 is 14 amino acids long. The V gene lost 3 bases and the J gene lost 0 bases, with 9 bases spanning the gap. Germline lookup yields CDR1 SGHRS and CDR2 YFSETQ. The CDR3 nucleotides read TGCGCCAGCAGCTCCGACGGTATGAACACTGAAGCTTTCTTT. It specifies CASSSDGMNTEAFF.

The genes are TRBV7-8 and TRBJ2-5; 12 bases align to TRBD2. Per the germline V gene, CDR1 is SGHVS and CDR2 is FQNEAQ. This CDR3 comprises 16 residues. V was pared by 3 bases and J by 4 bases, with 6 bases of the junction left unmatched. The CDR3 spells CASSFGLAGGLETQYF. CDR3 nucleotide sequence: TGTGCCAGCAGCTTCGGTCTAGCGGGGGGGTTAGAGACCCAGTACTTC.

The chain joins TRBV7-9 to TRBJ1-3; D unclear. CDR1 is SEHNR, CDR2 FQNEAQ, per germline (reference sequence). The length of the CDR3 is 13 residues. Trimming removed 2 bases from V and 3 bases from J, with 5 bases in between. CDR3 nucleotides: TGTGCCAGCAGCTTATCCCTTGGAAACACCATATATTTT. Protein: CASSLSLGNTIYF.

The rearrangement uses TRBV5-1 and TRBJ2-1; a possible D gene is TRBD2 (7 bases). Looked up from germline, CDR1 is SGHRS and CDR2 is YFSETQ. This CDR3 region has 15 residues. V was clipped by 0 bases and J by 9 bases, with 16 bases between them. The CDR3 is CASSLVPGGGSEQFF. In nucleotides, the CDR3 is TGCGCCAGCAGCTTGGTCCCTGGGGGGGGCAGTGAGCAGTTCTTC.

The chain combines TRBV7-2 with TRBJ1-2, with D maybe TRBD1 (5 bases). The germline V gene encodes CDR1 SGHTA and CDR2 FQGNSA. V gave up 5 bases and J gave up 5 bases, with 12 bases separating them. The CDR3 loop spans 13 amino acids. CDR3 region: CASSPGREYGYTF. The CDR3 coding sequence is TGTGCCAGCAGCCCAGGGCGGGAGTATGGCTACACCTTC.

The rearrangement joins TRBV3-1 (or the pseudogene TRBV3-2) to TRBJ1-2; D possibly corresponds to TRBD1 (5 bases). CDR3 length equals 15 residues. In germline, CDR1 is LGHDT, CDR2 YNNKEL (reference sequence). V was shortened by 1 base and J by 2 bases, with 11 bases between the two germline ends. The CDR3, as DNA: TGTGCCAGCAGCCAAGCGCAGGGTGGAAACTATGGCTACACCTTC. This encodes CASSQAQGGNYGYTF.